The subject of this entry is one T cell receptor beta chain. Its specificity is unknown. Germline lookup yields CDR1 WSHSY and CDR2 SAAADI. This CDR3 is 15 amino acids long. Trimming at V came to 7 bases and at J to 4 bases, leaving 6 bases not matched to a gene. The method was immunoSEQ multiplex PCR; TCRdb's version includes in-frame clones alone and lacks a portion of them. The data contain about 120,000 clones, around 90% of them seen just once; the ten biggest clones take up roughly 8.9%. This sample stems from a study of T cell responses to AZD1222 COVID-19 vaccine. For the study at large: Second-dose timings of about 4 or about 12 weeks were pooled. Study conclusions and caveats: Dominant at 160-218 and 743-854, vaccine-associated CD4 TCRs also spanned spike. Seropositive status at baseline applied to only six AZD1222 recipients.

This sequence was found in an adult in good health. The material sequenced was peripheral blood, taken on day 0 of AZD1222 vaccination. The V call is TRBV10-2, the J call TRBJ2-7; 14 nucleotides align to TRBD2. CDR3 DNA sequence: TGCGCCAGCAAACCGACTAGCGGGGGGGGGTACGAGCAGTACTTC. This sequence encodes CASKPTSGGGYEQYF.